Presented here are 9 T cell receptor beta chains from one specimen sequenced in a study of blood T cell repertoires in COVID-19. Assay: immunoSEQ multiplex PCR; the TCRdb copy retains only in-frame clones and omits some. The data show approximately 170,000 clones, approximately 86% seen once. The sample was peripheral blood. The receptors here all came from a man in his sixties who had recovered from COVID-19.

This chain uses TRBV7-9 with TRBJ2-7, with D tentatively TRBD2 (5 bases). CDR1 SEHNR and CDR2 FQNEAQ come from the germline V gene (reference sequence). This CDR3 comprises 14 residues. Trimming cost V 3 bases and J 0 bases, with 9 bases left between them. The CDR3 nucleotides read TGTGCCAGCAGCTTGGGAGCTTACTCCTACGAGCAGTACTTC. Translating gives CASSLGAYSYEQYF.

The chain uses TRBV5-8 and TRBJ2-6; 7 bases match TRBD1. Losses at the gene ends were 4 bases for V and 2 bases for J; bases not matched to a gene: 3. In germline, CDR1 is SGHTS, CDR2 YDEGEE. CDR3 length: 15 amino acids. This CDR3 is CASSHDRAGANVLTF. CDR3 DNA sequence: TGTGCCAGCAGCCACGACAGGGCTGGGGCCAACGTCCTGACTTTC. Supplemented by reference TRBV5-8 and TRBJ2-6, the full variable domain reads EAGVTQSPTHLIKTRGQQATLRCSPISGHTSVYWYQQALGLGLQFLLWYDEGEERNRGNFPPRFSGRQFPNYSSELNVNALELEDSALYLCASSHDRAGANVLTFGAGSRLTVL.

The V gene is TRBV18, the J gene TRBJ1-5, with D possibly matching TRBD1 (5 bases). The CDR3 covers 16 residues. Germline V CDR1 and CDR2: KGHSH, LQKENI. Trimming took 3 bases from V and 5 from J, leaving 17 bases between them. The DNA of the CDR3 is TGTGCCAGCTCACCTAAGGGGTCCCCCAGGGATCAGCCCCAGCATTTT. This translates into CASSPKGSPRDQPQHF.

The chain has TRBV6-5 and TRBJ2-5, with D tentatively TRBD1 (6 bases). V shed 0 bases and J shed 5 bases, with 16 bases lying between them. There are 16 residues in the CDR3. The germline V gene encodes CDR1 MNHEY and CDR2 SVGAGI. The CDR3 coding sequence is TGTGCCAGCAGTTACTCGGGGGCGCCAGGCGGCGAGACCCAGTACTTC. It codes for CASSYSGAPGGETQYF.

The genes are TRBV15 and TRBJ1-6; tentatively, D is TRBD1 (5 bases). V was trimmed by 5 bases and J by 9 bases, leaving 14 bases between them. The CDR3 covers 14 residues. Germline CDR1 LNHNV, CDR2 YYDKDF (reference sequence). The CDR3 sequence: CATSLLTGGSPLHF. CDR3 nucleotides: TGTGCCACCAGCCTCCTGACCGGGGGTTCACCCCTCCACTTT.

The chain recombines TRBV19 with TRBJ1-1; the D is unclear. The CDR3 consists of 16 residues. Germline assignment: CDR1 LNHDA and CDR2 SQIVND (reference sequence). The V and J ends lost 6 bases and 1 base respectively, with 18 bases between them. CDR3 amino acids: CASSLMMAEPNTEAFF. CDR3 coding DNA: TGTGCCAGTAGCCTTATGATGGCAGAACCGAACACTGAAGCTTTCTTT.

The genes are TRBV6-5 and TRBJ2-7; no reliable D call. Germline V CDR1 and CDR2: MNHEY, SVGAGI. Trimming stripped 0 bases from V and 3 bases from J, with 15 bases between. The CDR3 runs 16 residues. The CDR3 region has the DNA TGTGCCAGCAGTTACTCGGTCGGCGGCAGCCACTACGAGCAGTACTTC. It codes for CASSYSVGGSHYEQYF.

This chain connects TRBV7-2 to TRBJ1-5; D uncertain. Germline CDR1 SGHTA, CDR2 FQGNSA. V lost 3 bases to trimming and J lost 5 bases, with 8 bases between them. The CDR3 is 13 residues long. The CDR3: CASSFRNDQPQHF. The CDR3 region has the DNA TGTGCCAGCAGCTTCAGGAACGATCAGCCCCAGCATTTT.

This rearrangement joins TRBV6-5 to TRBJ1-5, with D perhaps matching TRBD1 (5 bases). Trimming shortened V by 5 bases and J by 0 bases, and 11 bases separated the two germline ends. The germline CDR1 and CDR2 sequences are MNHEY and SVGAGI. The CDR3 loop spans 15 amino acids. The CDR3 loop is CASSNNRYSNQPQHF. In nucleotides, the CDR3 is TGTGCCAGCAGTAACAACAGGTATAGCAATCAGCCCCAGCATTTT.